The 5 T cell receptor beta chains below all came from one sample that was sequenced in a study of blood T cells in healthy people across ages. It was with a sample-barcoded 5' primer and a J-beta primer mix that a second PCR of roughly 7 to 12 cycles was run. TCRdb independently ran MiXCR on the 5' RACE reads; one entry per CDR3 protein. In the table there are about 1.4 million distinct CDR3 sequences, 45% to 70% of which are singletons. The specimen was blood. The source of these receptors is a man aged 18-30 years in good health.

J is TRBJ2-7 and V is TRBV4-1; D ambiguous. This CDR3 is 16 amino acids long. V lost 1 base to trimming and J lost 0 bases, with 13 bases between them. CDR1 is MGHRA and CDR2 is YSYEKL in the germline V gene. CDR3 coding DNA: TGCGCCAGCAGCCAAGGTCCTGGACCAAGCTCCTACGAGCAGTACTTC. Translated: CASSQGPGPSSYEQYF.

For the CDR3, the DNA is TGCAGTGCTAGACCCAGACAGCTCTACGAGCAGTACTTC. Translating it yields CSARPRQLYEQYF. The genes are TRBV20-1 and TRBJ2-7; a possible D gene is TRBD1 (5 bases). Germline V gene data show CDR1 as DFQATT and CDR2 as SNEGSKA (reference sequence). The CDR3 is 13 residues long. V was clipped by 2 bases and J by 3 bases, with 11 bases between them.

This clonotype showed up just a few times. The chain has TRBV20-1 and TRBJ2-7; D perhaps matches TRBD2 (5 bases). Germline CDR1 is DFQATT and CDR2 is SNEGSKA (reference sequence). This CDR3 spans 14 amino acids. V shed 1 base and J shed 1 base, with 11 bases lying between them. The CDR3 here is CSARGTWESYEQYF. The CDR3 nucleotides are TGCAGTGCTAGAGGTACCTGGGAGTCCTACGAGCAGTACTTC.

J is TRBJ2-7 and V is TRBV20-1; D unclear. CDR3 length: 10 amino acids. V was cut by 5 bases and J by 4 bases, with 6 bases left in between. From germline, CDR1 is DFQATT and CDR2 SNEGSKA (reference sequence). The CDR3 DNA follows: TGCAGTGCTGCCGAGTACGAGCAGTACTTC. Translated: CSAAEYEQYF.

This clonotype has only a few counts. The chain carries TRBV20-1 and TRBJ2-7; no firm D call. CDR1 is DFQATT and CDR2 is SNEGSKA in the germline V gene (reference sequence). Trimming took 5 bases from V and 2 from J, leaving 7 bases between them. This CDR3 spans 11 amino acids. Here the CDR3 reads CSAPHTYEQYF. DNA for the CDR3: TGCAGTGCTCCCCACACCTACGAGCAGTACTTC.